This TCR beta chain was identified during a study of CD8+ T cells in alopecia areata (dated by TCRdb to 2016 to 2019). About the investigation overall: To study T cell clonal expansion in alopecia areata, the researchers applied high-throughput TCRbeta sequencing to both the C3H/HeJ mouse model and human patients. Human TCRbeta sequencing covered scalp tissue and sorted CD4+ and CD8+ peripheral blood T cells from patchy and totalis/universalis alopecia areata patients and healthy controls. Scalp clonality was compared among normal scalp (n=4), patchy alopecia areata scalp (n=8), and alopecia totalis/universalis scalp (n=8). RNA was extracted with the PAXgene miRNA kit for fixed scalp, the miRNeasy kit for PBMCs, and the RNeasy kit for mouse skin. Amplification of TCRbeta CDR3 regions was done by immunoSEQ multiplex PCR using 35 Vbeta forward primers and 13 Jbeta reverse primers.

The library was prepared using the immunoSEQ multiplex PCR assay. RNA was extracted from all samples and reverse transcribed into cDNA as template for TCR sequencing. SuperScript III was used to make first-strand cDNA, primed with a 2:1 mix of oligo-dT and random hexamers. A synthetic immune receptor repertoire was used to assess amplification bias, and residual bias was removed computationally. In the paper's pipeline: Raw reads were preprocessed for error removal, and CDR3 was defined according to IMGT conventions as running from the conserved cysteine to phenylalanine. Clonality was calculated as 1 minus Shannon entropy normalized by log2 of the number of productive unique TCRs. CD4 or CD8 identity of scalp clones was inferred by cross-referencing scalp TCRbeta sequences with sorted blood CD4 and CD8 repertoires. In TCRdb, the immuneACCESS table is reduced to in-frame sequences with V and J assigned. These tables do not hold every clone; where another copy was compared, an unresolved V gene accounts for under half, and the others remain unexplained. The V and J calls and clone size come from that table; D and trimming were worked out from the DNA. The sample has about 150,000 clones on record, around 55% of them singletons. The ten largest clonotypes hold about 4.5% of the sample.

What the work shows at the level of the full study, not this receptor alone: Higher clonality and more expanded CD8+ clones were observed in lesional scalp than in normal scalp, particularly in alopecia totalis/universalis, a finding suggestive of antigenic drive. Resident alphabeta T cells in normal human skin are also sequenced, complicating scalp TCR repertoire analysis, unlike mouse skin dominated by gammadelta T cells. Shared TCR sequences between patients were less evident than in mice, which may be partly attributable to HLA diversity in the patient population.

PBMCs were isolated by density centrifugation and stained for CD3, CD4 and CD8, and CD4+ and CD8+ T cells were sorted on a FACSAria. Scalp biopsies and blood samples were provided by unaffected controls. Concerning this clone: No antigen is known for it. One junction end does not reproduce the germline sequence, and a read error may be involved.

Sequenced: CD4+ T cells sorted from blood. This receptor was obtained from a human donor in good health.

Here the CDR3 is given as CSVAGILTDTQYF. The DNA sequence follows: TGCAGCGTCGCGGGAATACTCACAGATACGCAGTATTTC. The receptor chain draws on TRBV29-1 and TRBJ2-3; a tentative D call is TRBD2 (6 bases match). The CDR3 has 13 amino acids, counting the end cysteine and phenylalanine. CDR3 DNA is the only sequence kept; it has 39 bases, read in frame from the first base. CDR1 and CDR2 (SQVTM, ANQGSEA) derive from the germline V gene.